The TCR beta chain described here comes from a study of T cell changes during pregnancy in multiple sclerosis. The germline V and J ends were trimmed by 5 bases and 4 bases, with 11 bases remaining between them. The length of the CDR3 is 13 residues. CDR1 is MNHEY, CDR2 SMNVEV, per germline (reference sequence). The protocol was immunoSEQ multiplex PCR, while the TCRdb copy is restricted to in-frame clones and leaves out a portion. This sample has over 25,000 clones; 85% to 95% occur once, and the top ten carry 0.41%. This receptor was obtained from a female donor with multiple sclerosis, enrolled in a pregnancy study. This chain joins TRBV27 and TRBJ1-2; D is unresolved. Sequenced here: CD4+ T cells from peripheral blood mononuclear cells, sampled in the second trimester of pregnancy. CDR3 DNA: TGTGCCAGCAGTCCCGTCTTGAGCTATGGCTACACCTTC. Protein sequence: CASSPVLSYGYTF.